This T cell receptor beta chain was captured by sequencing in a study of shared clonotypes between healthy human individuals. Investigators spread the genomic DNA of each subset evenly over several immunoSEQ plates. TCRdb keeps only in-frame clones here, not all; method: immunoSEQ multiplex PCR. The sample carries 500,000 to 550,000 clones, 90% to 96% recorded once. This clone was picked up one time. This sequence originates from a woman aged 30 to 39 in good health. The sequenced sample was naive CD4+ T cells sorted from blood. Subset noted: CD45RA+ positively selected.

This CDR3 reads CASSLTARGTDTQYF. Written as DNA, the CDR3 is TGTGCCAGCAGCTTAACCGCACGGGGCACAGATACGCAGTATTTT. The J gene is TRBJ2-3, the V gene TRBV7-9; D call uncertain. The V end was cut by 2 bases, the J end by 1 base, with 10 bases between. The CDR3 is 15 residues long. Germline assignment: CDR1 SEHNR and CDR2 FQNEAQ (reference sequence).